One sample yielded the 13 T cell receptor beta chains listed below, sequenced in a study of siplizumab effects on memory and regulatory T cells. Clones were read by immunoSEQ multiplex PCR, and TCRdb kept only the in-frame ones, dropping some. Of 50,000 or so clones listed, 95% to 97% are singletons. The sequencing sample was made of naive CD4+ T cells sorted from blood. The receptors come from a human donor in good health.

This clone was seen a single time. The V and J genes are TRBV15 and TRBJ1-1; a possible D gene is TRBD1 (5 bases). Trimming shortened V by 7 bases and J by 1 base, and 10 bases separated the two germline ends. The CDR3 loop spans 13 amino acids. Germline V lookup: CDR1 LNHNV, CDR2 YYDKDF (reference sequence). CDR3 bases: TGTGCCACCATCAGGAGGGGGAACACTGAAGCTTTCTTT. Translated: CATIRRGNTEAFF.

The rearrangement uses TRBV7-3 and TRBJ2-3; 12 nucleotides match TRBD2. V shed 2 bases, J shed 1 base, and the junction held 7 bases outside the gene matches. This CDR3 is 18 amino acids long. CDR1 and CDR2 (germline): SGHTA, FQGTGA. The CDR3 region is CASSLGLAGLLGTDTQYF. The DNA for the CDR3 is TGTGCCAGCAGCTTAGGACTAGCGGGACTTCTCGGCACAGATACGCAGTATTTT.

The genes are TRBV9 and TRBJ2-7, with D uncertain. CDR3 length: 15 amino acids. The germline V gene encodes CDR1 SGDLS and CDR2 YYNGEE. Trimming shortened V by 2 bases and J by 1 base, and 13 bases separated the two germline ends. The CDR3 sequence: CASSVASDPSYEQYF. The CDR3 DNA follows: TGTGCCAGCAGCGTCGCGTCGGATCCTTCCTACGAGCAGTACTTC.

The chain joins TRBV7-8 to TRBJ2-1; D tentatively fits TRBD1 or TRBD2 (5 bases each). Germline V gene sequence: CDR1 SGHVS, CDR2 FQNEAQ. Deletions cut 3 bases from V and 4 bases from J, with 10 bases between. The CDR3 extends over 14 amino acids. CDR3 in DNA: TGTGCCAGCAGCTTGGGGGAGCTATACAATGAGCAGTTCTTC. It translates to CASSLGELYNEQFF.

The V call is TRBV5-4, the J call TRBJ1-1, with D uncertain. V lost 1 base to trimming and J lost 1 base, with 20 bases between them. Germline CDR1 is SGHNT and CDR2 is YYREEE (reference sequence). This CDR3 contains 18 residues. DNA of the CDR3: TGTGCCAGCAGCTTGTTTCACCAGCGAGATAAGGCGAACACTGAAGCTTTCTTT. Translating gives CASSLFHQRDKANTEAFF. The entire variable domain, with the rest obtained from reference TRBV5-4 and TRBJ1-1, is as follows: ETGVTQSPTHLIKTRGQQVTLRCSSQSGHNTVSWYQQALGQGPQFIFQYYREEENGRGNFPPRFSGLQFPNYSSELNVNALELDDSALYLCASSLFHQRDKANTEAFFGQGTRLTVV.

The V and J genes are TRBV10-3 and TRBJ1-3, with 10 bases matching TRBD1. The J segment lost 3 bases and the V segment lost 2 bases, leaving 4 bases of the junction unmatched. This CDR3 region has 16 residues. Germline V gene lookup returns CDR1 ENHRY and CDR2 SYGVKD. CDR3 in DNA: TGTGCCATCAGTGAGGCGACAGGGGGCTTTGGAAACACCATATATTTT. Translated: CAISEATGGFGNTIYF.

The rearrangement links TRBV28 to TRBJ1-4, with a tentative D call TRBD1 (6 bases). In germline, CDR1 is MDHEN, CDR2 SYDVKM. The CDR3 extends over 15 amino acids. Trimming pared 10 bases from V and 2 bases from J, leaving 17 bases between. The CDR3 is CATHGGGATNEKLFF. The CDR3 coding sequence is TGTGCCACCCATGGGGGGGGCGCGACTAATGAAAAACTGTTTTTT.

The rearrangement links TRBV12-5 to TRBJ1-1, with D uncertain. The CDR3 is 12 residues long. CDR1 is LGHNT and CDR2 is FRNRAP in the germline V gene. Trimming stripped 7 bases from V and 6 bases from J, with 12 bases between. CDR3 bases: TGTGCTAGTGTCACTTTTGAGGCTGAAGCTTTCTTT. Amino acids: CASVTFEAEAFF.

This chain connects TRBV20-1 to TRBJ2-7, with D perhaps matching TRBD1 (6 bases). Germline V gives CDR1 DFQATT, CDR2 SNEGSKA (reference sequence). The V gene lost 6 bases and the J gene lost 9 bases, with 15 bases spanning the gap. The CDR3 sequence is 11 residues long. The CDR3: CSAIQGEGQYF. DNA for the CDR3: TGCAGTGCCATACAGGGAGAGGGGCAGTACTTC.

J is TRBJ1-2 and V is TRBV12-5; unclear D gene. V was trimmed by 7 bases and J by 3 bases, leaving 6 bases between them. CDR3 length equals 11 residues. Germline-derived CDR1 and CDR2 are LGHNT and FRNRAP. The CDR3 here is CASAKDYGYTF. CDR3 DNA: TGTGCTAGTGCCAAAGACTATGGCTACACCTTC.

The chain recombines TRBV5-4 with TRBJ2-2; tentatively, D is TRBD1 or TRBD2 (5 bases each). V lost 4 bases and J lost 1, with 14 bases in between. Germline V gene lookup returns CDR1 SGHNT and CDR2 YYREEE (reference sequence). This CDR3 is built from 16 residues. The CDR3 is CASSIIGTENTGELFF. The CDR3 nucleotides read TGTGCCAGCAGCATAATAGGGACCGAGAACACCGGGGAGCTGTTTTTT.

The chain is built from TRBV4-1 and TRBJ2-1; D ambiguous. With 0 bases removed from V and 3 bases from J, the gap between germline ends came to 12 bases. The CDR3 sequence is 16 residues long. Germline-derived CDR1 and CDR2 are MGHRA and YSYEKL. CDR3 sequence reads: CASSQEGIRSYNEQFF. CDR3 DNA sequence: TGCGCCAGCAGCCAAGAAGGGATCCGGAGCTACAATGAGCAGTTCTTC.

This clone was detected once. The J gene is TRBJ2-5, the V gene TRBV19, with D unresolved. Germline-derived CDR1 and CDR2 are LNHDA and SQIVND (reference sequence). V was shortened by 5 bases and J by 0 bases, with 7 bases between the two germline ends. The CDR3 contains 13 residues. The CDR3: CASSRYHQETQYF. The CDR3 nucleotides are TGTGCCAGTAGTCGATACCACCAAGAGACCCAGTACTTC.